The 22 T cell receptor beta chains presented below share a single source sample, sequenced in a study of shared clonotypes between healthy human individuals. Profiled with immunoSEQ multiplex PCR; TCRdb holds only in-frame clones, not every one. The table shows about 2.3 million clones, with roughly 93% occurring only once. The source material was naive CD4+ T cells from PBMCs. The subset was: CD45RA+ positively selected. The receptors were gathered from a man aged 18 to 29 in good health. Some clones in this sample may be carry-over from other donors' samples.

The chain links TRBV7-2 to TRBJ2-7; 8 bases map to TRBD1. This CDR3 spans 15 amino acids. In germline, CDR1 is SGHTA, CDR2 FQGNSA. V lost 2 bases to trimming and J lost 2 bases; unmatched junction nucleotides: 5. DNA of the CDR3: TGTGCCAGCAGCTTAAGGACAGGGACTGCCTACGAGCAGTACTTC. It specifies CASSLRTGTAYEQYF.

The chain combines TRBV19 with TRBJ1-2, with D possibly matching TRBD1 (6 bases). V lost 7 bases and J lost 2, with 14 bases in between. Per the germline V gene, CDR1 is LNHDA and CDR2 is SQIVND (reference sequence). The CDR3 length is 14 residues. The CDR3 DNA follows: TGTGCCAGTAAAAGGGGGACGGTGAACTATGGCTACACCTTC. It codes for CASKRGTVNYGYTF. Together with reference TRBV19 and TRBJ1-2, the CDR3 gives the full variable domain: DGGITQSPKYLFRKEGQNVTLSCEQNLNHDAMYWYRQDPGQGLRLIYYSQIVNDFQKGDIAEGYSVSREKKESFPLTVTSAQKNPTAFYLCASKRGTVNYGYTFGSGTRLTVV.

CDR3 nucleotides: TGTGCCAGCAGCCTGGGATATGAAGCTTTCTTT. It yields the protein CASSLGYEAFF. This chain connects TRBV6-5 to TRBJ1-1; D is unclear. Trimming stripped 6 bases from V and 7 bases from J, with 9 bases between. Germline lookup yields CDR1 MNHEY and CDR2 SVGAGI. The CDR3 extends over 11 amino acids.

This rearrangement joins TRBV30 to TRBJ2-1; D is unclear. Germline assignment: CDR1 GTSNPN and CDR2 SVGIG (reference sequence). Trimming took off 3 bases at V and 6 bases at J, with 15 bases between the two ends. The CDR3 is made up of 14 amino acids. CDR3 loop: CAWRRPGFGNEQFF. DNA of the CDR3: TGTGCCTGGAGGCGGCCAGGATTTGGCAATGAGCAGTTCTTC. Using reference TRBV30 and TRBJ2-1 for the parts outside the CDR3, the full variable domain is SQTIHQWPATLVQPVGSPLSLECTVEGTSNPNLYWYRQAAGRGLQLLFYSVGIGQISSEVPQNLSASRPQDRQFILSSKKLLLSDSGFYLCAWRRPGFGNEQFFGPGTRLTVL.

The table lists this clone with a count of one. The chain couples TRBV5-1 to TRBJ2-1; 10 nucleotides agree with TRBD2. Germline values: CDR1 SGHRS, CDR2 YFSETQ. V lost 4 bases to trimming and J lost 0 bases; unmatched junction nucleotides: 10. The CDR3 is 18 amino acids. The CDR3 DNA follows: TGCGCCAGCAGCCCCTGGACTAGCGGAGGCAGCTCCTACAATGAGCAGTTCTTC. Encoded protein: CASSPWTSGGSSYNEQFF. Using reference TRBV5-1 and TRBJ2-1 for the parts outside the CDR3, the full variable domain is KAGVTQTPRYLIKTRGQQVTLSCSPISGHRSVSWYQQTPGQGLQFLFEYFSETQRNKGNFPGRFSGRQFSNSRSEMNVSTLELGDSALYLCASSPWTSGGSSYNEQFFGPGTRLTVL.

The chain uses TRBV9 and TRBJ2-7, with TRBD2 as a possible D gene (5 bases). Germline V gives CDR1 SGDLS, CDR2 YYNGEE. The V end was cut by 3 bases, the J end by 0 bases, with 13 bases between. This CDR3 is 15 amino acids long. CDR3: CASSARAVFSYEQYF. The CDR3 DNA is TGTGCCAGCAGCGCCAGAGCGGTATTCTCCTACGAGCAGTACTTC.

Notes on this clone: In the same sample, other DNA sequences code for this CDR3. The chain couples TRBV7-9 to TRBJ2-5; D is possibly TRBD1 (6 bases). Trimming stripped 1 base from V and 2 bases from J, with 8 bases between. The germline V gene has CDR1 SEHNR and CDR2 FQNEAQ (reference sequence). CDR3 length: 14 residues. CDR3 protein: CASSLGTAQETQYF. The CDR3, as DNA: TGTGCCAGCAGCTTAGGGACAGCTCAAGAGACCCAGTACTTC.

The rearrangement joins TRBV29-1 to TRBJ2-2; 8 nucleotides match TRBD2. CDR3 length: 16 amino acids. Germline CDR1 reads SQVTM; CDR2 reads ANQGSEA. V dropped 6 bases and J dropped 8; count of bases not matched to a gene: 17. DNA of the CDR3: TGCAGCGTATCCCAACCAGGACTAGCAGCAACTGGGGAGCTGTTTTTT. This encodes CSVSQPGLAATGELFF.

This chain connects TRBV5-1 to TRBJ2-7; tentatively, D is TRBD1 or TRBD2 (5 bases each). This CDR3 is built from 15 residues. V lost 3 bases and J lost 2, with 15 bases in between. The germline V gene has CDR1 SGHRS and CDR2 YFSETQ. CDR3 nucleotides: TGCGCCAGCAGCTCCGGGACCGAACCCACCTACGAGCAGTACTTC. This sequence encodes CASSSGTEPTYEQYF.

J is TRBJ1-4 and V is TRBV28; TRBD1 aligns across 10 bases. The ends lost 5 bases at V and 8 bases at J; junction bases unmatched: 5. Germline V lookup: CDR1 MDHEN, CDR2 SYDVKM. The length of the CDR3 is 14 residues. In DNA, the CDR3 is TGTGCCAGCAGTGAGGGACAGGGGTGGGAAAAACTGTTTTTT. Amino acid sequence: CASSEGQGWEKLFF.

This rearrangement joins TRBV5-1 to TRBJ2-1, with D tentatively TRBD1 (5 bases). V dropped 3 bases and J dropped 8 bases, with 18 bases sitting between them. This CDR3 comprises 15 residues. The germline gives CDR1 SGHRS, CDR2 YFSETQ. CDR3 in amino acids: CASSSRRAEQDEQFF. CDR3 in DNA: TGCGCCAGCAGCTCAAGGCGCGCTGAACAGGATGAGCAGTTCTTC.

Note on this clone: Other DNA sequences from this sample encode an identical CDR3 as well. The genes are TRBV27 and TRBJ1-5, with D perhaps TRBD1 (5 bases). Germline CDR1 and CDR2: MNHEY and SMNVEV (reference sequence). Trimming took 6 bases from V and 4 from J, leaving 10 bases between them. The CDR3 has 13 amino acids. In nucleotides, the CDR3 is TGTGCCAGCAGCGGCGGGGGAAATCAGCCCCAGCATTTT. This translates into CASSGGGNQPQHF.

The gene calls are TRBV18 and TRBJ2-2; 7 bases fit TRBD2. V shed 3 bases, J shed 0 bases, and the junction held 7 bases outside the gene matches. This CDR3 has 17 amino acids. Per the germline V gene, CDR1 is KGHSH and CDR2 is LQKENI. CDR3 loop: CASSPQELATNTGELFF. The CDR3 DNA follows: TGTGCCAGCTCACCGCAGGAACTAGCGACGAACACCGGGGAGCTGTTTTTT.

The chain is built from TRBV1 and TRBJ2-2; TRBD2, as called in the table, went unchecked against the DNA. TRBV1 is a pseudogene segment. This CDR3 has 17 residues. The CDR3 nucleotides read TGCACCAACTCCCCCGGGACTAGCGGGGGGAACACCGGGGAGCTGTTTTTT. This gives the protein CTNSPGTSGGNTGELFF.

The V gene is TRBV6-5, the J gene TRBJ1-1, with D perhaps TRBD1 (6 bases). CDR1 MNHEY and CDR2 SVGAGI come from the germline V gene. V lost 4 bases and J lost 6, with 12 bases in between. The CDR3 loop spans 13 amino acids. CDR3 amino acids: CASSSMTGPEAFF. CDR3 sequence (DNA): TGTGCCAGCAGTTCCATGACAGGCCCTGAAGCTTTCTTT.

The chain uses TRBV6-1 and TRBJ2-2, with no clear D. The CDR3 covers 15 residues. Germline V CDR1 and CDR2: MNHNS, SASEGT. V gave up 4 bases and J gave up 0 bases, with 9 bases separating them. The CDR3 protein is CASSGMGTNTGELFF. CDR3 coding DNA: TGTGCCAGCAGTGGAATGGGGACGAACACCGGGGAGCTGTTTTTT.

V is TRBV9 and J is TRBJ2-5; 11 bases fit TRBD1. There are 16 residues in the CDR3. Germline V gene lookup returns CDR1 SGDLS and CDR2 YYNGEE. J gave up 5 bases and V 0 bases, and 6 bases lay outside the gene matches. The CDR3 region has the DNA TGTGCCAGCAGCGTAGTAGGACAGGGGGCGAGGGAGACCCAGTACTTC. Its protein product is CASSVVGQGARETQYF.

Here the CDR3 DNA reads TGTGCCAGCAGCTTGCGGCGGGAGGGCCGCCCGGATACGCAGTATTTT. Its translation is CASSLRREGRPDTQYF. The gene calls are TRBV7-9 and TRBJ2-3; TRBD2 aligns across 9 bases. CDR3 length equals 16 residues. The germline V gene encodes CDR1 SEHNR and CDR2 FQNEAQ (reference sequence). Losses at the gene ends were 3 bases for V and 6 bases for J; bases not matched to a gene: 10.

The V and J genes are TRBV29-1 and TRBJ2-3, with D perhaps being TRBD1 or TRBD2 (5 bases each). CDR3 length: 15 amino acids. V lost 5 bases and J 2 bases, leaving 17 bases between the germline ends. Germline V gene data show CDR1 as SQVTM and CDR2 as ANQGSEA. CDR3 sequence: CSVILGTGDTDTQYF. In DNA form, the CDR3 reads TGCAGCGTTATCCTCGGGACCGGTGACACAGATACGCAGTATTTT.

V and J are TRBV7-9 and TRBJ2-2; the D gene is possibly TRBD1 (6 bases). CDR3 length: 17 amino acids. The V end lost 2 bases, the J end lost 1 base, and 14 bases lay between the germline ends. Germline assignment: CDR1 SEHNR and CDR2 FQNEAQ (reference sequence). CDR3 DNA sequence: TGTGCCAGCAGCTTACGGTCCCAGGGGTGGAACACCGGGGAGCTGTTTTTT. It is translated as CASSLRSQGWNTGELFF.

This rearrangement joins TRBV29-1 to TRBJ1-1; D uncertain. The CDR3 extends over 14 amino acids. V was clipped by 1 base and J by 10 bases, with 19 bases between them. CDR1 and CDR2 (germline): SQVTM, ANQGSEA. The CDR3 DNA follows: TGCAGCGTTGAAGGTATTGTGGGAGGCCGGGGAGCTTTCTTT. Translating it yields CSVEGIVGGRGAFF.

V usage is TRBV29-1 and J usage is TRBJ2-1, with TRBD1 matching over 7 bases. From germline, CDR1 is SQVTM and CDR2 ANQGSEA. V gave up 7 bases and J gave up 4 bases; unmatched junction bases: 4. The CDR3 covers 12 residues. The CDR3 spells CSAPTGYNEQFF. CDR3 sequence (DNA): TGCAGCGCTCCGACAGGGTACAATGAGCAGTTCTTC.